Below are 10 T cell receptor beta chains sequenced from a single sample in a study of T cells in narcolepsy. The table came from immunoSEQ multiplex PCR; TCRdb's copy has only in-frame clones and leaves some out. The sample has tens of thousands of clones, roughly 80% seen once. The sample taken for sequencing was CD45RA- memory CD4+ T cells from PBMCs. These receptors were obtained from a human donor with narcolepsy.

This rearrangement joins TRBV19 to TRBJ2-5, with D possibly TRBD2 on 5 matching bases. Germline CDR1 and CDR2: LNHDA and SQIVND (reference sequence). This CDR3 comprises 14 residues. The V and J ends lost 1 base and 3 bases respectively, with 9 bases between them. This CDR3 reads CASSIGSGEETQYF. The DNA of the CDR3 is TGTGCCAGTAGTATAGGGTCCGGGGAAGAGACCCAGTACTTC.

The chain joins TRBV7-6 to TRBJ2-2, with TRBD2 matching 9 bases. V gave up 10 bases and J gave up 7 bases; unmatched junction bases: 7. This CDR3 spans 13 amino acids. CDR1 is SGHVS, CDR2 FNYEAQ, per germline. This CDR3 is CAIAGEGGGELFF. As DNA, the CDR3 is TGTGCCATAGCGGGAGAGGGCGGCGGGGAGCTGTTTTTT.

V usage is TRBV2 and J usage is TRBJ2-5; the match to TRBD2 covers 9 bases. Germline trimming cut 6 bases from V and 0 bases from J; bases unmatched to any gene: 5. CDR1 and CDR2 from the germline V gene are SNHLY and FYNNEI. The CDR3 has 15 residues. The chain's CDR3 is CASRRGGADQETQYF. The CDR3 nucleotides read TGTGCCAGCAGACGCGGGGGGGCCGACCAAGAGACCCAGTACTTC.

The genes are TRBV6-1 and TRBJ2-3, with D possibly being TRBD1 or TRBD2 (5 bases each). The CDR3 has 17 residues. V gave up 4 bases and J gave up 1 base, with 18 bases separating them. Germline V gene lookup returns CDR1 MNHNS and CDR2 SASEGT. CDR3 sequence (DNA): TGTGCCAGCAGTGGCCTCGGGGCAGTGGTAGGCACAGATACGCAGTATTTT. This codes for CASSGLGAVVGTDTQYF.

A word on this clone: One end of the junction fails to match germline, which may point to a read error. The rearrangement joins TRBV9 to TRBJ2-5; maybe TRBD2 (6 bases). The CDR3 has 16 amino acids. Germline lookup yields CDR1 SGDLS and CDR2 YYNGEE. The CDR3 loop reads CAGSPRAGTGEGTQYF. Written as DNA, the CDR3 is TGTGCCGGCAGCCCTAGAGCCGGGACGGGGGAAGGGACCCAGTACTTC.

By sample share, this clone is medium-sized (0.01 to 0.1%). This chain uses TRBV28 with TRBJ1-1, with 7 positions matching TRBD1. CDR1 is MDHEN and CDR2 is SYDVKM in the germline V gene. Trimming took 8 bases from V and 0 from J; bases not matched to a gene: 3. The CDR3 extends over 13 amino acids. The DNA of the CDR3 is TGTGCCAGCGGACAGGTTATGAACACTGAAGCTTTCTTT. It is translated as CASGQVMNTEAFF.

The chain employs TRBV18 and TRBJ2-5; 8 nucleotides align to TRBD1. This CDR3 contains 16 residues. V gave up 3 bases and J gave up 4 bases; unmatched junction bases: 10. Germline lookup yields CDR1 KGHSH and CDR2 LQKENI. The CDR3 DNA reads TGTGCCAGCTCACCGACGCAGGGGGCGCAGGGAGAGACCCAGTACTTC. It encodes CASSPTQGAQGETQYF. Based on the CDR3 plus reference TRBV18 and TRBJ2-5, the full variable domain is NAGVMQNPRHLVRRRGQEARLRCSPMKGHSHVYWYRQLPEEGLKFMVYLQKENIIDESGMPKERFSAEFPKEGPSILRIQQVVRGDSAAYFCASSPTQGAQGETQYFGPGTRLLVL.

The chain links TRBV19 to TRBJ1-5; D is undetermined. This CDR3 is built from 15 residues. The V gene lost 0 bases and the J gene lost 0 bases, with 6 bases spanning the gap. CDR1 is LNHDA, CDR2 SQIVND, per germline (reference sequence). The CDR3: CASSIDRDSNQPQHF. As DNA, the CDR3 is TGTGCCAGTAGTATAGACCGTGATAGCAATCAGCCCCAGCATTTT.

This clone appeared a single time. V is TRBV27 and J is TRBJ1-5; D is unclear. V shed 4 bases and J shed 0 bases, with 19 bases lying between them. The CDR3 consists of 18 residues. Germline values: CDR1 MNHEY, CDR2 SMNVEV (reference sequence). The CDR3 region is CASSSKAPIDYSNQPQHF. The CDR3 nucleotides read TGTGCCAGCAGTTCGAAGGCACCCATTGACTATAGCAATCAGCCCCAGCATTTT.

This sequence joins TRBV19 and TRBJ2-7; 7 nucleotides match TRBD1. This CDR3 has 14 residues. V lost 3 bases, J lost 7 bases, and 9 bases stayed unmatched. The germline V gene encodes CDR1 LNHDA and CDR2 SQIVND (reference sequence). The CDR3 loop is CASSIKDRTGEQYF. The CDR3 coding sequence is TGTGCCAGTAGTATTAAGGACAGGACTGGAGAGCAGTACTTC.